The subject of this entry is one T cell receptor (beta chain). These data originate in a study of shared clonotypes between healthy human individuals. Germline V gene sequence: CDR1 WSHSY, CDR2 SAAADI. This CDR3 comprises 18 residues. The ends lost 2 bases at V and 0 bases at J; junction bases unmatched: 11. The method was immunoSEQ multiplex PCR; TCRdb's version includes in-frame clones alone and lacks a portion of them. In the table there are approximately 1.4 million clones, under 99% of which are singletons. This chain joins TRBV10-2 and TRBJ2-7; 9 bases map to TRBD2. This TCR derives from a man aged 25 to 40 in good health. Sequenced: naive CD4+ T cells sorted from blood. Subset meaning: CD45RA+ positively selected. The CDR3 nucleotides read TGCGCCAGCAGTGAGACTAGCGGGTCCCGAGGGAGCTCCTACGAGCAGTACTTC. Protein: CASSETSGSRGSSYEQYF.